These T cell receptor beta chains were read from a single sample in a study of T cell responses to AZD1222 COVID-19 vaccine. The table came from immunoSEQ multiplex PCR; TCRdb's copy has only in-frame clones and leaves some out. In the table there are some 120,000 clones, about 89% of which are singletons. This specimen was peripheral blood, taken on day 0 of AZD1222 vaccination. The origin of the receptors is an adult in good health. CDR3s include the opening cysteine and the closing phenylalanine or tryptophan. Fields, in order: CDR3 length, D gene, J gene, V gene, clone size, CDR3 DNA, CDR3 protein. A D gene is named only where the DNA matches it firmly. Some rows have no size entry. The others give once, few or many, or a class for an expanded clone.

len: 13
d_gene: .
j_gene: TRBJ1-5
v_gene: TRBV5-1
abundance: .
CDR3nt: TGCGCCAGCAGCTTGAGGGGGGATCAGCCCCAGCATTTT
CDR3aa: CASSLRGDQPQHF

len: 12
d_gene: .
j_gene: TRBJ1-1
v_gene: TRBV7-2
abundance: .
CDR3nt: TGTGCCAGCAGAGGCGTTATCACTGAAGCTTTCTTT
CDR3aa: CASRGVITEAFF

len: 13
d_gene: TRBD1
j_gene: TRBJ2-1
v_gene: TRBV24-1
abundance: .
CDR3nt: TGTGCCACCAGCGGACAGGGTTTAAATGAGCAGTTCTTC
CDR3aa: CATSGQGLNEQFF

len: 13
d_gene: .
j_gene: TRBJ2-5
v_gene: TRBV4-2
abundance: few
CDR3nt: TGTGCCAGCAGCCGAAGCGGACAAGAGACCCAGTACTTC
CDR3aa: CASSRSGQETQYF

len: 12
d_gene: .
j_gene: TRBJ2-7
v_gene: TRBV7-9
abundance: .
CDR3nt: TGTGCCAGCAGCCCAGTGGTACAGGTGAAGTACTTC
CDR3aa: CASSPVVQVKYF

len: 13
d_gene: .
j_gene: TRBJ1-1
v_gene: TRBV25-1
abundance: .
CDR3nt: TGTGCCAGCAGTGAATGGGGGAACACTGAAGCTTTCTTT
CDR3aa: CASSEWGNTEAFF

len: 16
d_gene: .
j_gene: TRBJ2-2
v_gene: TRBV10-3
abundance: .
CDR3nt: TGTGCCATCAGTGAGTGGAGGGACAGGAACACCGGGGAGCTGTTTTTT
CDR3aa: CAISEWRDRNTGELFF

len: 15
d_gene: .
j_gene: TRBJ2-2
v_gene: TRBV5-1
abundance: .
CDR3nt: TGCGCCAGCACCTATTACACCGGCGGCACCGGGGAGCTGTTTTTT
CDR3aa: CASTYYTGGTGELFF

len: 15
d_gene: .
j_gene: TRBJ1-2
v_gene: TRBV18
abundance: .
CDR3nt: TGTGCCAGCTCACCATCATCGGGACAATTAAACGGCTACACCTTC
CDR3aa: CASSPSSGQLNGYTF

len: 14
d_gene: TRBD1
j_gene: TRBJ2-3
v_gene: TRBV15
abundance: .
CDR3nt: TGTGCCACCAGCAGAGAACTAGGGGGCGATACGCAGTATTTT
CDR3aa: CATSRELGGDTQYF

len: 16
d_gene: .
j_gene: TRBJ2-2
v_gene: TRBV2
abundance: .
CDR3nt: TGTGCCAGCACCAAAAGGGGGAGCACAAACACCGGGGAGCTGTTTTTT
CDR3aa: CASTKRGSTNTGELFF

len: 16
d_gene: .
j_gene: TRBJ2-1
v_gene: TRBV7-9
abundance: .
CDR3nt: TGTGCCAGCAGCTTAGGGGACTTGAGCTCCTACAATGAGCAGTTCTTC
CDR3aa: CASSLGDLSSYNEQFF

len: 16
d_gene: .
j_gene: TRBJ1-3
v_gene: TRBV3-1/TRBV3-2
abundance: .
CDR3nt: TGTGCCAGCAGCCAAGGTGAGGCGGCGGCTGGAAACACCATATATTTT
CDR3aa: CASSQGEAAAGNTIYF

len: 15
d_gene: TRBD1
j_gene: TRBJ2-7
v_gene: TRBV7-8
abundance: .
CDR3nt: TGTGCCAGCAGCCCCCGGGACAGGGCCTCCTACGAGCAGTACTTC
CDR3aa: CASSPRDRASYEQYF

len: 13
d_gene: .
j_gene: TRBJ2-7
v_gene: TRBV11-3
abundance: many
CDR3nt: TGTGCCAGCAGTCCCCGGGGAGGATACGAGCAGTACTTC
CDR3aa: CASSPRGGYEQYF

len: 15
d_gene: .
j_gene: TRBJ1-3
v_gene: TRBV11-2
abundance: .
CDR3nt: TGTGCCAGCAGCTTAGTGCCAGCCTCTGGAAACACCATATATTTT
CDR3aa: CASSLVPASGNTIYF

len: 18
d_gene: TRBD2
j_gene: TRBJ2-1
v_gene: TRBV29-1
abundance: .
CDR3nt: TGCAGCGTTGAAAGGCCAGCCGGACTAGCGGGAGGGGCTTTTGAACAGTTCTTC
CDR3aa: CSVERPAGLAGGAFEQFF

len: 15
d_gene: .
j_gene: TRBJ1-5
v_gene: TRBV10-3
abundance: .
CDR3nt: TGTGCCATCAGGGAGGGCCGTATGAGCAATCAGCCCCAGCATTTT
CDR3aa: CAIREGRMSNQPQHF

len: 14
d_gene: TRBD1
j_gene: TRBJ1-5
v_gene: TRBV6-2/TRBV6-3
abundance: .
CDR3nt: TGTGCCAGCAGCCCTGGACAGGGTAAGTCTTCCCAGCATTTT
CDR3aa: CASSPGQGKSSQHF

len: 13
d_gene: .
j_gene: TRBJ1-2
v_gene: TRBV7-8
abundance: .
CDR3nt: TGTGCCAGCAGCCTGGGACAAGACCATGGCTACACCTTC
CDR3aa: CASSLGQDHGYTF

len: 15
d_gene: TRBD1
j_gene: TRBJ2-3
v_gene: TRBV2
abundance: .
CDR3nt: TGTGCCAGCAGCCCGGGACAGGGGTCCCCAGATACGCAGTATTTT
CDR3aa: CASSPGQGSPDTQYF

len: 12
d_gene: .
j_gene: TRBJ2-3
v_gene: TRBV18
abundance: once
CDR3nt: TGTGCCAGCTCACCCCTTCAGGATACGCAGTATTTT
CDR3aa: CASSPLQDTQYF

len: 14
d_gene: .
j_gene: TRBJ1-2
v_gene: TRBV5-6
abundance: .
CDR3nt: TGTGCCAGCAGCTTGGGACGGGGGGCGGGAGGCTACACCTTC
CDR3aa: CASSLGRGAGGYTF

len: 18
d_gene: TRBD2
j_gene: TRBJ2-2
v_gene: TRBV4-2
abundance: .
CDR3nt: TGTGCCAGCAGCCAAGAAAGAGCGGGACTCCGGGGGGCCGGGGAGCTGTTTTTT
CDR3aa: CASSQERAGLRGAGELFF

len: 16
d_gene: TRBD1
j_gene: TRBJ2-7
v_gene: TRBV10-3
abundance: few
CDR3nt: TGTGCCATCAGTGAAAGTTTGGGACAGGGGGCCTACGAGCAGTACTTC
CDR3aa: CAISESLGQGAYEQYF

len: 13
d_gene: .
j_gene: TRBJ1-5
v_gene: TRBV12-3/TRBV12-4
abundance: .
CDR3nt: TGTGCCAGCAGTTTCGCGGGGGATCAGCCCCAGCATTTT
CDR3aa: CASSFAGDQPQHF

len: 14
d_gene: TRBD1
j_gene: TRBJ1-5
v_gene: TRBV28
abundance: .
CDR3nt: TGTGCCAGCAGAGTGGGACAGCCGAACCAGCCCCAGCATTTT
CDR3aa: CASRVGQPNQPQHF

len: 16
d_gene: .
j_gene: TRBJ2-3
v_gene: TRBV5-4
abundance: .
CDR3nt: TGTGCCAGCAGCTTGACGAGCGCTAGCGCCTGGGATACGCAGTATTTT
CDR3aa: CASSLTSASAWDTQYF

len: 16
d_gene: .
j_gene: TRBJ2-2
v_gene: TRBV5-4
abundance: .
CDR3nt: TGTGCCAGCAGCTCCAAGCTCGTTTTGGGCACCGGGGAGCTGTTTTTT
CDR3aa: CASSSKLVLGTGELFF

len: 13
d_gene: .
j_gene: TRBJ1-5
v_gene: TRBV6-5
abundance: .
CDR3nt: TGTGCCAGCAGTTACGCGGGTAATCAGCCCCAGCATTTT
CDR3aa: CASSYAGNQPQHF

len: 13
d_gene: TRBD1
j_gene: TRBJ2-7
v_gene: TRBV27
abundance: .
CDR3nt: TGTGCCAGCAAAACTCGACAGGGAGTAGAGCAGTACTTC
CDR3aa: CASKTRQGVEQYF